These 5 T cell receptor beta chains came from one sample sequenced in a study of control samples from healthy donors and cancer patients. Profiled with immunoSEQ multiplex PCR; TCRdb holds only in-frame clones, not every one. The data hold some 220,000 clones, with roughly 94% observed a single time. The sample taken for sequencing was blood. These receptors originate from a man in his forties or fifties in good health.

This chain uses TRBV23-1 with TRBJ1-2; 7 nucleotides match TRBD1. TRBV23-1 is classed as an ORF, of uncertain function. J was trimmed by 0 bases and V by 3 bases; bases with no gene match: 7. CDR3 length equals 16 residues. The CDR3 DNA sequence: TGCGCCAGCAGTCATGGGGCAGGGGGTGCTAACTATGGCTACACCTTC. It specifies CASSHGAGGANYGYTF.

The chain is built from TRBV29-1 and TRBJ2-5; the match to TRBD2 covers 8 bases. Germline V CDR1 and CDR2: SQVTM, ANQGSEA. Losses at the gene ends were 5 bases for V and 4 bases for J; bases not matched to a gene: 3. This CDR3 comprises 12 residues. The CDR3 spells CSVTGGAETQYF. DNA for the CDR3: TGCAGCGTTACGGGGGGGGCAGAGACCCAGTACTTC.

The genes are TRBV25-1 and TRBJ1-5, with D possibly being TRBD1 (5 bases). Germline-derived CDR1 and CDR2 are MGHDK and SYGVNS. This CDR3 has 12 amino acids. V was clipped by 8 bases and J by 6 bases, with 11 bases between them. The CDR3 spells CASFSGGQPQHF. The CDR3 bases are TGTGCCAGCTTCTCGGGGGGTCAGCCCCAGCATTTT.

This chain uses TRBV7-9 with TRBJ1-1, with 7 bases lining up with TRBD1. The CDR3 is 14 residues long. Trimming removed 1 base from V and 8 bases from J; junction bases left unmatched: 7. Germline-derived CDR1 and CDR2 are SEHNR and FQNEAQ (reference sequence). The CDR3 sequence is CASSLEGAEAEAFF. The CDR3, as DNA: TGTGCCAGCAGCTTAGAGGGGGCAGAAGCGGAAGCTTTCTTT.

CDR3 in DNA: TGTGCCAGCAGTCACGGAGTAGCGGGGGGCAATGAGCAGTTCTTC. Translated, it gives CASSHGVAGGNEQFF. The J gene is TRBJ2-1, the V gene TRBV27, with 10 positions matching TRBD2. The CDR3 runs to 15 residues. Losses at the gene ends were 5 bases for V and 6 bases for J; bases not matched to a gene: 7. Germline CDR1 is MNHEY and CDR2 is SMNVEV (reference sequence).